Listed below are T cell receptor beta chains from one sample, sequenced in a study of T-cell memory formation after mild COVID-19. Each CDR3 protein is one row after TCRdb ran MiXCR on the 5' RACE reads. The sample shows 400,000 to 450,000 distinct CDR3 sequences, 15% to 20% of them seen only once. The material sequenced was PBMCs or a T cell subset sorted from them (not recorded which). Receptor source: a man aged 18 to 30 who had mild COVID-19 (a few samples of this study predate the infection). Cell type and time point are not known. The CDR3 runs from the conserved cysteine through the conserved F or W. The order of the fields is V gene, clone size, D gene, J gene, CDR3 protein, CDR3 DNA. A D gene is named only where the DNA matches it firmly. Where a row states a size, it is once, few, many or the class of an expanded clone; other rows omit it.

TRBV6-6	few	NA	TRBJ2-1	CASSLPPGSEQFF	TGTGCCAGCAGTCTCCCCCCGGGTAGTGAGCAGTTCTTC
TRBV4-3	many	NA	TRBJ2-1	CASRRGLAGGEQFF	TGCGCCAGCAGACGCGGACTCGCCGGCGGTGAGCAGTTCTTC
TRBV20-1	few	NA	TRBJ2-6	CSAANRVAVSGANVLTF	TGCAGTGCAGCAAACAGGGTAGCCGTCTCTGGGGCCAACGTCCTGACTTTC
TRBV10-3	NA	TRBD1	TRBJ2-2	CATTNGQGNTGELFF	TGTGCCACCACTAACGGACAGGGGAACACCGGGGAGCTGTTTTTT
TRBV19	few	NA	TRBJ1-1	CASKGPANTEAFF	TGTGCCAGTAAGGGCCCTGCGAACACTGAAGCTTTCTTT
TRBV9	few	TRBD1	TRBJ2-7	CASSVGQGVYEQYF	TGTGCCAGCAGCGTAGGTCAGGGGGTGTACGAGCAGTACTTC
TRBV7-2	NA	NA	TRBJ1-1	CASSPGHSFEAFF	TGTGCCAGCAGCCCCGGACATTCCTTTGAAGCTTTCTTT
TRBV7-3	NA	NA	TRBJ2-3	CASRTQSGPEGQYF	TGTGCCAGCAGAACACAAAGCGGTCCGGAGGGGCAGTATTTT
TRBV7-9	NA	TRBD1	TRBJ1-4	CASSLAQGREKLFF	TGTGCCAGCAGCTTAGCACAGGGGCGCGAAAAACTGTTTTTT
TRBV7-9	few	NA	TRBJ2-5	CASSLEVDQETQYF	TGTGCCAGCAGCTTAGAGGTAGACCAAGAGACCCAGTACTTC
TRBV6-2/TRBV6-3	NA	TRBD1	TRBJ1-2	CASGTGEDYGYTF	TGTGCCAGCGGGACAGGAGAGGACTATGGCTACACCTTC
TRBV6-1	NA	NA	TRBJ2-5	CASSRERTRGQETQYF	TGTGCCAGCAGCCGCGAAAGGACTAGGGGGCAAGAGACCCAGTACTTC
TRBV11-2	NA	NA	TRBJ2-5	CASSLVGAGYAQETQYF	TGTGCCAGCAGCTTAGTCGGGGCAGGGTACGCCCAAGAGACCCAGTACTTC
TRBV5-6	few	TRBD2	TRBJ2-5	CASSLLVAGGPYQETQYF	TGTGCCAGCAGCTTGTTGGTAGCGGGGGGGCCGTACCAAGAGACCCAGTACTTC
TRBV12-3/TRBV12-4	NA	NA	TRBJ1-2	CASSFAGQGFSYTF	TGTGCCAGCAGTTTCGCGGGGCAGGGCTTTAGCTACACCTTC
TRBV7-2	few	NA	TRBJ2-5	CASSFSPGGGRETQYF	TGTGCCAGCAGCTTTTCTCCAGGGGGGGGTCGAGAGACCCAGTACTTC
TRBV29-1	few	TRBD1	TRBJ1-2	CSVSTGPYGYTF	TGCAGCGTTTCGACAGGGCCCTATGGCTACACCTTC
TRBV7-9	NA	NA	TRBJ1-2	CASSLETDYGYTF	TGTGCCAGCAGCTTAGAAACGGACTATGGCTACACCTTC
TRBV5-1	few	NA	TRBJ2-7	CASSLRGTGSYEQYF	TGCGCCAGCAGCTTGCGTGGGACGGGCTCCTACGAGCAGTACTTC
TRBV5-1	NA	NA	TRBJ1-4	CASSSRPATNEKLFF	TGCGCCAGCAGCTCTAGACCGGCAACTAATGAAAAACTGTTTTTT
TRBV10-2	few	TRBD2	TRBJ2-3	CASSESLTSGGFTDTQYF	TGCGCCAGCAGTGAGTCCCTGACTAGCGGGGGGTTCACAGATACGCAGTATTTT